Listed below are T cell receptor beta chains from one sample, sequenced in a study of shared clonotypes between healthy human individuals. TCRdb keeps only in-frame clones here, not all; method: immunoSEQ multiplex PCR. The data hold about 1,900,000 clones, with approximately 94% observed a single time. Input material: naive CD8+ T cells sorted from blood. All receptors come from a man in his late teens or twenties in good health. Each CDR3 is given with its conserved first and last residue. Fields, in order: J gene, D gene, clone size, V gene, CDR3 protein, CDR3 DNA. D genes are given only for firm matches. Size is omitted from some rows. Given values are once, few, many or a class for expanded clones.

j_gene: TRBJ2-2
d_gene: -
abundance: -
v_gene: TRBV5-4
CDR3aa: CASTLEGRENTGELFF
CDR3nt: TGTGCCAGCACCTTGGAGGGCAGGGAGAACACCGGGGAGCTGTTTTTT

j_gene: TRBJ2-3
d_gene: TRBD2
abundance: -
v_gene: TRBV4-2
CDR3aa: CASSQELAGLDTQYF
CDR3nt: TGTGCCAGCAGCCAAGAACTAGCGGGGTTAGATACGCAGTATTTT

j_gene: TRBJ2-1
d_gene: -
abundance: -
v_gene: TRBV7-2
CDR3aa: CASSLTEQFF
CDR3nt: TGTGCCAGCAGCTTAACCGAGCAGTTCTTC

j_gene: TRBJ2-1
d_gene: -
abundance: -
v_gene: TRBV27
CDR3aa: CASSLLGGVGGNEQFF
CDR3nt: TGTGCCAGCAGTTTATTAGGGGGAGTAGGCGGCAATGAGCAGTTCTTC

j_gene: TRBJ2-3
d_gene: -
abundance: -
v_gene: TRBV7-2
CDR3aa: CASSSPRGLSGSTDTQYF
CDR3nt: TGTGCCAGCAGCTCCCCTCGGGGTTTAAGCGGCAGCACAGATACGCAGTATTTT

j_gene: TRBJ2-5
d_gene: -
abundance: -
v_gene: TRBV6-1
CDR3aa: CASSEAGDGGETQYF
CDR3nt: TGTGCCAGCAGTGAAGCAGGGGACGGAGGAGAGACCCAGTACTTC

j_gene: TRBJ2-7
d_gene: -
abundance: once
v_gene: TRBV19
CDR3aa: CASSAPLYEQYF
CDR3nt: TGTGCCAGTAGTGCCCCCCTCTACGAGCAGTACTTC

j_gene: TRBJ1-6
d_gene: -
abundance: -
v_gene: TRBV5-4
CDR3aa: CASSFYAGNSPLHF
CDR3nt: TGTGCCAGCAGCTTTTATGCCGGTAATTCACCCCTCCACTTT

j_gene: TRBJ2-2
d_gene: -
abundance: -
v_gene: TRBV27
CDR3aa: CASSWGGANTGELFF
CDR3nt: TGTGCCAGCAGTTGGGGCGGGGCGAACACCGGGGAGCTGTTTTTT

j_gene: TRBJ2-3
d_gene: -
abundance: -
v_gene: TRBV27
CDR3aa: CAARRAGTDTQYF
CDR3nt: TGTGCCGCGCGGAGAGCGGGCACAGATACGCAGTATTTT

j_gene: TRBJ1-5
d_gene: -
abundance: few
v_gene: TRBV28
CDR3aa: CATNDRSNQPQHF
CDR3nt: TGTGCCACCAACGACAGGAGCAATCAGCCCCAGCATTTT

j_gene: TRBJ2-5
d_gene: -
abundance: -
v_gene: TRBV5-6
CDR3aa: CASSGTVQETQYF
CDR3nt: TGTGCCAGCAGCGGGACCGTTCAAGAGACCCAGTACTTC

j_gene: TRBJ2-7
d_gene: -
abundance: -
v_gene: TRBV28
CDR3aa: CASSLRGMVMGLDEQYF
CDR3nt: TGTGCCAGCAGTTTGCGAGGGATGGTGATGGGGCTCGACGAGCAGTACTTC

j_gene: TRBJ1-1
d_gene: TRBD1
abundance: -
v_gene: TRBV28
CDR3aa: CASSYGTGFETFF
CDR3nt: TGTGCCAGCAGTTATGGGACAGGGTTCGAAACTTTCTTT

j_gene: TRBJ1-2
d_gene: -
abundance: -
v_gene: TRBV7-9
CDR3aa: CASSPREYHGTYGYTF
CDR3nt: TGTGCCAGCAGCCCACGGGAATACCATGGGACCTATGGCTACACCTTC

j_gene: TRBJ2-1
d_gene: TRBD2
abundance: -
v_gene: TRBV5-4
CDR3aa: CASSLGLGLAYTKTYNEQFF
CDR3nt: TGTGCCAGCAGCTTGGGTCTGGGACTAGCCTATACCAAGACATACAATGAGCAGTTCTTC

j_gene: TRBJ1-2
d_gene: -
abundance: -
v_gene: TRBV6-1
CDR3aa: CASSELETYYGYTF
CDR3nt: TGTGCCAGCAGTGAATTGGAGACTTACTATGGCTACACCTTC

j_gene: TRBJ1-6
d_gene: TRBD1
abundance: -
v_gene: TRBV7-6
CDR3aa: CASSLEAGGYNSPLHF
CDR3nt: TGTGCCAGCAGCTTAGAGGCAGGGGGCTATAATTCACCCCTCCACTTT

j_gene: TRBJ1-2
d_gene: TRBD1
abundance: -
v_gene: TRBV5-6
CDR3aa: CASSLAGQNYGYTF
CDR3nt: TGTGCCAGCAGCTTGGCGGGACAGAATTATGGCTACACCTTC

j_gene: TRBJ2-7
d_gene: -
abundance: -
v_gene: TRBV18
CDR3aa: CASSGDTNYEQYF
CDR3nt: TGTGCCAGCTCAGGAGACACCAACTACGAGCAGTACTTC

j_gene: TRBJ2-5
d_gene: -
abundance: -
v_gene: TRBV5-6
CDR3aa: CASSLALADRRKETQYF
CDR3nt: TGTGCCAGCAGCTTGGCCTTGGCGGACAGACGAAAAGAGACCCAGTACTTC

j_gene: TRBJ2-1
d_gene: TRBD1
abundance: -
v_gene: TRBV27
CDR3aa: CASSPGTGVGEQFF
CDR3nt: TGTGCCAGCAGTCCCGGGACAGGGGTGGGTGAGCAGTTCTTC

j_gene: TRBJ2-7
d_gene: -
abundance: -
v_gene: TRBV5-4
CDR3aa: CASSLDGQTYEQYF
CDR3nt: TGTGCCAGCAGCTTGGACGGACAGACCTACGAGCAGTACTTC

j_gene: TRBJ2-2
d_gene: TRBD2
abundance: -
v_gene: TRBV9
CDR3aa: CASSPLGLAGVGTGELFF
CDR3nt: TGTGCCAGCAGCCCCCTGGGACTAGCGGGAGTTGGAACCGGGGAGCTGTTTTTT

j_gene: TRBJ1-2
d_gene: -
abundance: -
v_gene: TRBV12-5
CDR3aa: CASGLVPDGIYTF
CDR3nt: TGTGCTAGTGGTTTGGTACCGGATGGGATCTACACCTTC

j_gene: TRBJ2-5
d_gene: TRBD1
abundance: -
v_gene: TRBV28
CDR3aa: CASSPPGQRETQYF
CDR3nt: TGTGCCAGCAGCCCCCCGGGACAGCGAGAGACCCAGTACTTC

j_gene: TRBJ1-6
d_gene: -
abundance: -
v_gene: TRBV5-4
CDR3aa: CASSLDFGGLRADSPLHF
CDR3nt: TGTGCCAGCAGCTTGGATTTCGGGGGGCTTAGGGCAGATTCACCCCTCCACTTT

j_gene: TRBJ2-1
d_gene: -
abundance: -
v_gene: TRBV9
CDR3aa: CASSASGELDNEQFF
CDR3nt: TGTGCCAGCAGCGCTTCAGGGGAATTAGACAATGAGCAGTTCTTC

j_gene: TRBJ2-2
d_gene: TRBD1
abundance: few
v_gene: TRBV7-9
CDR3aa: CASIGTATNTGELFF
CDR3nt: TGTGCCAGCATCGGGACAGCTACGAACACCGGGGAGCTGTTTTTT

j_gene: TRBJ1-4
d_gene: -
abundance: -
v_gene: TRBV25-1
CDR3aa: CASTWGNEKLFF
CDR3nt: TGTGCCAGCACCTGGGGTAATGAAAAACTGTTTTTT

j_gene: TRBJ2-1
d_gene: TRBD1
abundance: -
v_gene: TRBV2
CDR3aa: CASRGAGGNEQFF
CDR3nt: TGTGCCAGCAGGGGGGCAGGGGGAAATGAGCAGTTCTTC

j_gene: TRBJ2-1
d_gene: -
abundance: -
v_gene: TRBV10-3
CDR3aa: CAISGSDRNYNEQFF
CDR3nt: TGTGCCATCAGTGGCTCTGACCGAAACTACAATGAGCAGTTCTTC

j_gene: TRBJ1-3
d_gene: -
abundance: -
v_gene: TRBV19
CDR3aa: CASSIVGFSGNTIYF
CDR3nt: TGTGCCAGTAGTATAGTGGGATTCTCTGGAAACACCATATATTTT

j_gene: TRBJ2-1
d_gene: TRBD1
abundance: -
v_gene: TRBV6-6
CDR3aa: CASSYSRGGAYNEQFF
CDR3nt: TGTGCCAGCAGTTACTCGAGAGGGGGCGCGTACAATGAGCAGTTCTTC

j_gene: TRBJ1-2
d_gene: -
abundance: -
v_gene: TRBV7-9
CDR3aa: CASSLEGRIYGYTF
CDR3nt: TGTGCCAGCAGCTTAGAGGGCAGGATATATGGCTACACCTTC

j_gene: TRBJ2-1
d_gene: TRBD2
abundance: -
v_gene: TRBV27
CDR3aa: CASSFPGGNEQFF
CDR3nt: TGTGCCAGCAGTTTTCCGGGGGGGAATGAGCAGTTCTTC

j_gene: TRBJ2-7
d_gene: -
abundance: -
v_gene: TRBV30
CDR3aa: CAWSTDSQFRGEQYF
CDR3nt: TGTGCCTGGAGTACCGACAGCCAATTTAGAGGGGAGCAGTACTTC

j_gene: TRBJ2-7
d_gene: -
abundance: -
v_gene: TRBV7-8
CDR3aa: CASSQGVGSYEQYF
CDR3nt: TGCGCCAGCAGCCAAGGAGTGGGCTCCTACGAGCAGTACTTC

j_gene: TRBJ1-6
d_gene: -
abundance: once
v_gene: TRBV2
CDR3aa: CASSESAGAYNSPLHF
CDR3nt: TGTGCCAGCAGTGAATCGGCAGGGGCCTATAATTCACCCCTCCACTTT

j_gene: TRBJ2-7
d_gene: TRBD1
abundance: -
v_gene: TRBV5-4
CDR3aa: CASSWTGGGEQYF
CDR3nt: TGTGCCAGCAGCTGGACAGGGGGCGGCGAGCAGTACTTC

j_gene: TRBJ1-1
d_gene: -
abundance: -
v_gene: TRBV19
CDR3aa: CASSIMVNTEAFF
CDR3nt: TGTGCCAGTAGTATAATGGTGAACACTGAAGCTTTCTTT

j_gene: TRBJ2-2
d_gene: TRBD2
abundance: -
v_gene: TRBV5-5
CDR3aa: CASSFVGLAENTGELFF
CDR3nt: TGTGCCAGCAGCTTCGTCGGACTAGCGGAGAACACCGGGGAGCTGTTTTTT

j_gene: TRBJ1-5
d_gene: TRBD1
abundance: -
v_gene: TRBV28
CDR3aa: CASSWGQGAQPQHF
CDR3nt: TGTGCCAGCAGTTGGGGGCAGGGGGCCCAGCCCCAGCATTTT

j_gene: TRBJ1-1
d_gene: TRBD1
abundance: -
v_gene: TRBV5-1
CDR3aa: CASSFVEQGAINTEAFF
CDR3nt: TGCGCCAGCAGCTTTGTTGAACAGGGGGCTATAAACACTGAAGCTTTCTTT

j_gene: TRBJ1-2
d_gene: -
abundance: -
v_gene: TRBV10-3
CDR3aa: CAIAGEGNYGYTF
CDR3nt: TGTGCCATCGCCGGAGAGGGGAACTATGGCTACACCTTC

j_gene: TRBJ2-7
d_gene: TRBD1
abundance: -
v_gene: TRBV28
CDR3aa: CASSFPGQGYEQYF
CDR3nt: TGTGCCAGCAGTTTCCCTGGACAGGGGTACGAGCAGTACTTC

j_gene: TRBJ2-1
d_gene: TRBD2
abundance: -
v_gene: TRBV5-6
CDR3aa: CASNPGLAREQFF
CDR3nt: TGTGCCAGCAATCCGGGACTAGCACGTGAGCAGTTCTTC

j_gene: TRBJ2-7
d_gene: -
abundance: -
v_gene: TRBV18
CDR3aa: CASSPGTDTYEQYF
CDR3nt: TGTGCCAGCTCACCCGGGACGGACACCTACGAGCAGTACTTC

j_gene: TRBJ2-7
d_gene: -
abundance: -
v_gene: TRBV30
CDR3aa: CAWTGLKGGYEQYF
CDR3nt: TGTGCCTGGACCGGACTGAAGGGGGGTTACGAGCAGTACTTC

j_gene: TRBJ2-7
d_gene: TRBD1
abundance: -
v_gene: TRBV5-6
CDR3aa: CASSSPGQGLGEQYF
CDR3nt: TGTGCCAGCAGCAGTCCGGGACAGGGTCTCGGCGAGCAGTACTTC

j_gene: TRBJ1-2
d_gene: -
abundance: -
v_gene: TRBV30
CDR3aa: CAWSVGHTF
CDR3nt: TGTGCCTGGAGTGTGGGTCACACCTTC

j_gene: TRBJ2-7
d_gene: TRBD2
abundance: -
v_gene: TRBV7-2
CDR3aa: CASSIVGTSGPYEQYF
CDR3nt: TGTGCCAGCAGCATTGTCGGGACTAGCGGACCCTACGAGCAGTACTTC

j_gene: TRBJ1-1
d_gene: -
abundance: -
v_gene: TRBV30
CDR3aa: CAWSTGRNTEAFF
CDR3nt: TGTGCCTGGAGTACCGGCAGGAACACTGAAGCTTTCTTT

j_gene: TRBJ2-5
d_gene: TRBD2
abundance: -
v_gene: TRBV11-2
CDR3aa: CASSSGKLAGAQETQYF
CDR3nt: TGTGCCAGCAGCTCGGGGAAGCTAGCGGGGGCCCAAGAGACCCAGTACTTC

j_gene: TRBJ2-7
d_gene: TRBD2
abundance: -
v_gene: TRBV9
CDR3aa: CASSVEEREVYEQYF
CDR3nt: TGTGCCAGCAGCGTAGAGGAGCGGGAGGTCTACGAGCAGTACTTC

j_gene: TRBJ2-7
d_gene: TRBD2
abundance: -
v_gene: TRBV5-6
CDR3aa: CASSSGLLPEQYF
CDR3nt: TGTGCCAGCAGCTCGGGACTATTGCCCGAGCAGTACTTC

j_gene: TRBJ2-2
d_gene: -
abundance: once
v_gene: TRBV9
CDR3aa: CASSPRIRTNTGELFF
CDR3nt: TGTGCCAGCAGCCCTCGTATACGCACGAACACCGGGGAGCTGTTTTTT

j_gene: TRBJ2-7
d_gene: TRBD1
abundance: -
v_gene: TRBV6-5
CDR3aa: CASSYPTGGSDEQYF
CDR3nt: TGTGCCAGCAGTTACCCGACAGGGGGCAGCGACGAGCAGTACTTC

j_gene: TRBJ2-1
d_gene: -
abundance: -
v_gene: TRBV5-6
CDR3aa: CASSPTSDEQFF
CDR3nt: TGTGCCAGCAGCCCGACTAGTGATGAGCAGTTCTTC